This T cell receptor (beta chain) is from a study of blood T cell repertoires in COVID-19. Across the study: COVID-19 samples collected from the United States, Italy and Spain covered acute and convalescent phases.

J lost 3 bases, V lost 4 bases, and 8 bases had no gene match. This CDR3 is 16 amino acids long. Germline loops: CDR1 SGHNT, CDR2 YYREEE (reference sequence). Original methodology: Counts of nucleated cells, estimated from reference gene primer amplification, were obtained. Only in-frame clones appear in the TCRdb table, and some are missing; sequencing was by immunoSEQ multiplex PCR. V, J and clone size are those of that table, while D and trimming were read from the DNA. The repertoire has some 350,000 clones, more than 85% of them found once; the top ten carry over 2.5%. The V call is TRBV5-4, the J call TRBJ2-7; 12 bases fit TRBD2. The sequence derives from a human donor in a cohort sampled during active COVID-19. Sequencing used peripheral blood. CDR3: CASSQSSGGAYYEQYF. The CDR3 DNA sequence: TGTGCCAGCAGCCAGTCTAGCGGGGGGGCTTACTACGAGCAGTACTTC.